The clone carrying this T cell receptor beta chain has a count of ten or more. Each CDR3 protein gets one entry after TCRdb re-called the RACE reads with MiXCR. This sample has tens of thousands of distinct CDR3 sequences, with around 12% found just once. Time point noted: pre-sensitization, week 0. Treatment: therapeutic diphenylcyclopropenone sensitization with weekly scalp DPC. Non-pregnant alopecia patients aged 18 to 70, suitable for DPC therapy. This sample is part of a study of human T cells and chemical hapten exposure. The V and J ends lost 3 bases and 4 bases respectively, with 18 bases between them. Germline lookup yields CDR1 SQVTM and CDR2 ANQGSEA. There are 15 residues in the CDR3.

The sample consisted of whole blood, taken in connection with sensitization to the hapten diphenylcyclopropenone (DPC). The clonotype was recovered from a woman between 25 and 40 years old with alopecia areata. Some clones in this sample may be carry-over from other donors' samples. The chain uses TRBV29-1 and TRBJ1-2, with D uncertain. DNA for the CDR3: TGCAGCGTTGATCTCGGTAGCCCCGGTAGCTATGGCTACACCTTC. It yields the protein CSVDLGSPGSYGYTF.